This T cell receptor beta chain was observed in a study of T cell responses to AZD1222 COVID-19 vaccine. Overall study findings and caveats: After two AZD1222 doses, spike-specific TCR breadth and depth rose versus day 0. Seropositive status at baseline applied to only 6 or 7 AZD1222 recipients. White British people made up most donors, females outnumbered males, and clonal diversity was possibly underestimated.

CDR3 length equals 14 residues. Germline trimming cut 6 bases from V and 8 bases from J; bases unmatched to any gene: 10. CDR1 is GTSNPN and CDR2 is SVGIG in the germline V gene (reference sequence). The protocol was immunoSEQ multiplex PCR, while the TCRdb copy is restricted to in-frame clones and leaves out a portion. The table has over 100,000 clones, approximately 90% seen once. Second-dose intervals near 4 or 12 weeks were combined. As to this clone: The antigen is not known.

The sample consisted of peripheral blood, taken 28 days after the second AZD1222 dose. This rearrangement joins TRBV30 to TRBJ1-6; 7 bases match TRBD1. This TCR was sampled from an adult who received the AZD1222 COVID-19 vaccine. The CDR3 sequence is CACQQGQEDSPLHF. The CDR3 region has the DNA TGTGCCTGCCAACAAGGACAGGAGGATTCACCCCTCCACTTT.